A single sample gave rise to the 17 T cell receptor beta chains below, sequenced in a study of cytomegalovirus exposure and HLA in healthy donors. Primers for the PCR totalled 60 Vbeta and 13 Jbeta. Clones were sequenced by immunoSEQ multiplex PCR, and TCRdb holds only the in-frame ones, with some missing. The data hold over 150,000 clones, with 80% to 85% observed a single time. The sequencing sample was made of PBMCs. The receptor source for this set is a girl aged 2-10 years in good health and CMV-seropositive.

The rearrangement joins TRBV4-1 to TRBJ2-5; 12 bases map to TRBD2. The junction had 8 bases not matched to a gene; V was cut back by 4 bases and J by 2 bases. Germline loops: CDR1 MGHRA, CDR2 YSYEKL. This CDR3 has 17 residues. In DNA form, the CDR3 reads TGCGCCAGCAGCCGGGGACTAGCGGGCACTTTACAAGAGACCCAGTACTTC. Translation gives CASSRGLAGTLQETQYF.

This clone was counted once. The chain combines TRBV29-1 with TRBJ1-5; TRBD1 aligns across 7 bases. This CDR3 contains 14 residues. V dropped 6 bases and J dropped 3; count of bases not matched to a gene: 8. The V gene's germline CDR1 is SQVTM and CDR2 ANQGSEA. The CDR3 protein is CSVAPGQNNQPQHF. The CDR3 nucleotides read TGCAGCGTCGCTCCGGGACAGAACAATCAGCCCCAGCATTTT.

This sequence joins TRBV9 and TRBJ2-7, with a weak D call TRBD2 (5 bases). Trimming removed 0 bases from V and 4 bases from J, with 14 bases in between. Germline V gene data show CDR1 as SGDLS and CDR2 as YYNGEE. This CDR3 is built from 15 residues. The CDR3 is CASSVEERLPYEQYF. CDR3 DNA sequence: TGTGCCAGCAGCGTAGAGGAGCGGTTGCCATACGAGCAGTACTTC.

The chain combines TRBV9 with TRBJ1-4, with a tentative D call TRBD1 (6 bases). Trimming removed 0 bases from V and 7 bases from J, with 13 bases in between. Germline CDR1 reads SGDLS; CDR2 reads YYNGEE. The CDR3 has 15 amino acids. The chain's CDR3 is CASSVGGGRGEKLFF. Here the CDR3 DNA reads TGTGCCAGCAGCGTAGGGGGGGGGCGCGGTGAAAAACTGTTTTTT.

The rearrangement joins TRBV4-2 to TRBJ1-1; D is uncertain. CDR1 and CDR2 from the germline V gene are LGHNA and YNFKEQ. The CDR3 contains 13 residues. V dropped 0 bases and J dropped 3 bases, with 5 bases sitting between them. The CDR3 sequence is CASSQDRYTEAFF. CDR3 DNA sequence: TGTGCCAGCAGCCAAGACAGGTACACTGAAGCTTTCTTT.

The rearrangement uses TRBV27 and TRBJ1-1; 10 positions match TRBD1. After removal of 3 bases from V and 6 bases from J, the junction contained 4 bases not matched to a gene. The V gene's germline CDR1 is MNHEY and CDR2 SMNVEV (reference sequence). CDR3 length: 14 amino acids. CDR3 residues: CASSFSTGGSEAFF. The CDR3 DNA is TGTGCCAGCAGTTTTTCGACAGGGGGCTCTGAAGCTTTCTTT.

V is TRBV5-8 and J is TRBJ2-1; 13 nucleotides agree with TRBD2. The CDR3 has 15 residues. From germline, CDR1 is SGHTS and CDR2 YDEGEE. Trimming at V came to 1 base and at J to 8 bases, leaving 3 bases not matched to a gene. The CDR3 DNA follows: TGTGCCAGCAGCTTGCGAGGACTAGCGGGAGATGAGCAGTTCTTC. As protein: CASSLRGLAGDEQFF.

V usage is TRBV7-2 and J usage is TRBJ1-2; D may be TRBD1 (5 bases). This CDR3 is built from 16 residues. CDR1 SGHTA and CDR2 FQGNSA come from the germline V gene. V dropped 5 bases and J dropped 4 bases, with 20 bases sitting between them. CDR3: CASSNYQGGGGYGYTF. CDR3 coding DNA: TGTGCCAGCAGCAACTACCAGGGAGGCGGGGGCTATGGCTACACCTTC.

This clone occurred once. The rearrangement uses TRBV19 and TRBJ1-5, with 9 bases aligning to TRBD1. Unmatched junction bases numbered 7, after V lost 4 bases and J lost 6 bases. This CDR3 has 15 residues. Germline V gene lookup returns CDR1 LNHDA and CDR2 SQIVND (reference sequence). The CDR3 loop reads CASSTTGGDGQPQHF. The CDR3 DNA follows: TGTGCCAGTAGTACCACAGGGGGCGACGGTCAGCCCCAGCATTTT.

A single count supports this clone. One junction end does not reproduce the germline sequence, and a read error may be involved. This chain connects TRBV29-1 to TRBJ2-6; possibly TRBD1 for D (5 bases). The CDR3 contains 13 residues. CDR1 and CDR2 (germline): SQVTM, ANQGSEA. The DNA for the CDR3 is TGCAGCATTGACCGACAGGGGGCCAACGTCCTGACTTTC. Amino acids: CSIDRQGANVLTF.

The chain has TRBV6-1 and TRBJ1-1; D possibly corresponds to TRBD1 (5 bases). CDR3 length: 14 residues. The germline V and J ends were trimmed by 5 bases and 3 bases, with 13 bases remaining between them. Germline V CDR1 and CDR2: MNHNS, SASEGT. In nucleotides, the CDR3 is TGTGCCAGCAGTCTCCAGGGCGTACACACTGAAGCTTTCTTT. As protein: CASSLQGVHTEAFF.

The chain links TRBV27 to TRBJ1-1; tentative D call: TRBD1 (5 bases). CDR1 MNHEY and CDR2 SMNVEV come from the germline V gene (reference sequence). The V end was cut by 2 bases, the J end by 7 bases, with 14 bases between. This CDR3 contains 14 residues. CDR3 sequence: CASSLKQAFGEAFF. As DNA, the CDR3 is TGTGCCAGCAGTTTAAAACAGGCCTTCGGTGAAGCTTTCTTT.

The chain has TRBV18 and TRBJ1-3; no definite D call. Germline V gives CDR1 KGHSH, CDR2 LQKENI. The CDR3 runs 15 residues. The V and J ends lost 3 bases and 0 bases respectively, with 9 bases between them. CDR3 DNA sequence: TGTGCCAGCTCACCCGGGGAATTCTCTGGAAACACCATATATTTT. Protein sequence: CASSPGEFSGNTIYF. The full variable domain, in which reference TRBV18 and TRBJ1-3 provide the parts outside the CDR3, is NAGVMQNPRHLVRRRGQEARLRCSPMKGHSHVYWYRQLPEEGLKFMVYLQKENIIDESGMPKERFSAEFPKEGPSILRIQQVVRGDSAAYFCASSPGEFSGNTIYFGEGSWLTVV.

The V and J genes are TRBV15 and TRBJ1-5; the D is unclear. Trimming removed 1 base from V and 6 bases from J, with 13 bases in between. Germline loops: CDR1 LNHNV, CDR2 YYDKDF (reference sequence). The CDR3 is made up of 15 amino acids. The CDR3 loop reads CATSRGPGEGQPQHF. In nucleotides, the CDR3 is TGTGCCACCAGCAGAGGTCCCGGAGAGGGTCAGCCCCAGCATTTT.

The gene calls are TRBV2 and TRBJ1-2; 8 bases are a match to TRBD1. This CDR3 contains 17 residues. The J segment lost 0 bases and the V segment lost 7 bases, leaving 13 bases of the junction unmatched. Germline lookup yields CDR1 SNHLY and CDR2 FYNNEI. CDR3: CASIRRAGGASNYGYTF. The CDR3 nucleotides are TGTGCCAGCATCAGACGGGCAGGGGGCGCATCTAACTATGGCTACACCTTC.

The chain joins TRBV5-5 to TRBJ1-5, with TRBD1 matching 8 bases. The V segment lost 0 bases and the J segment 4 bases; nucleotides outside the gene matches: 0. Per the germline V gene, CDR1 is SGHKS and CDR2 is YYEKEE (reference sequence). This CDR3 has 14 amino acids. In nucleotides, the CDR3 is TGTGCCAGCAGCTTGGACAGGGGGAATCAGCCCCAGCATTTT. This codes for CASSLDRGNQPQHF.

This chain joins TRBV4-1 and TRBJ2-5, with 12 bases aligning to TRBD2. J lost 2 bases, V lost 3 bases, and 7 bases had no gene match. Per germline, CDR1 MGHRA and CDR2 YSYEKL. The CDR3 runs 17 residues. The CDR3, as DNA: TGCGCCAGCAGCCATCCCCCTAGCGGGAGGGTGCAAGAGACCCAGTACTTC. Amino acid sequence: CASSHPPSGRVQETQYF.